Following are 19 T cell receptor beta chains from one sample sequenced in a study of shared clonotypes between healthy human individuals. Using immunoSEQ multiplex PCR, the repertoire was profiled, and TCRdb retains in-frame clones only, with some absent. The sample includes about a million clones, over 60% seen only once; the top ten take about 1.5%. What was sequenced was memory CD4+ T cells sorted from blood. Regarding subset: CD45RA-negative fraction. The receptors here all came from a man aged 18 to 29 in good health.

The CDR3, as DNA: TGTGCCAGCAGCTTTCAGGGGTCCACGATTAACACCGGGGAGCTGTTTTTT. As protein: CASSFQGSTINTGELFF. This chain links TRBV7-2 with TRBJ2-2; tentative D call: TRBD1 (6 bases). The V gene lost 3 bases and the J gene lost 2 bases, with 16 bases spanning the gap. CDR3 length equals 17 residues. From germline, CDR1 is SGHTA and CDR2 FQGNSA.

This clone showed up just once. The rearrangement uses TRBV6-5 and TRBJ1-1; D might be TRBD1 (6 bases). The CDR3 runs 11 residues. V was clipped by 7 bases and J by 4 bases, with 7 bases between them. Looked up from germline, CDR1 is MNHEY and CDR2 is SVGAGI. CDR3 bases: TGTGCCAGCACCAGGGGCACTGAAGCTTTCTTT. This gives the protein CASTRGTEAFF.

The V gene is TRBV25-1, the J gene TRBJ1-1; possibly TRBD1 for D (5 bases). Germline V lookup: CDR1 MGHDK, CDR2 SYGVNS. V lost 3 bases and J lost 0, with 11 bases in between. The CDR3 extends over 15 amino acids. CDR3 bases: TGTGCCAGCAGTGACGCCGGGACTGTGAACACTGAAGCTTTCTTT. Protein sequence: CASSDAGTVNTEAFF.

This clone was detected once. The J gene is TRBJ2-2, the V gene TRBV7-2, with 8 bases fitting TRBD2. Trimming removed 5 bases from V and 3 bases from J; junction bases left unmatched: 5. Germline CDR1 SGHTA, CDR2 FQGNSA. The CDR3 totals 15 residues. In nucleotides, the CDR3 is TGTGCCAGCAGCACTACTAGCGGCTACACCGGGGAGCTGTTTTTT. It specifies CASSTTSGYTGELFF.

V and J are TRBV6-5 and TRBJ1-2; D is ambiguous. Per germline, CDR1 MNHEY and CDR2 SVGAGI. V shed 11 bases and J shed 7 bases, with 20 bases lying between them. The CDR3 loop spans 13 amino acids. The DNA of the CDR3 is TGTGCCGCCACCGGGCCGAACGAGAGTGGCTACACCTTC. It yields the protein CAATGPNESGYTF.

V usage is TRBV6-1 and J usage is TRBJ2-2; D unclear. V dropped 2 bases and J dropped 3 bases, with 10 bases sitting between them. Germline V gives CDR1 MNHNS, CDR2 SASEGT. This CDR3 spans 15 amino acids. Written as DNA, the CDR3 is TGTGCCAGCAGTGAAAGGAACTCTTACACCGGGGAGCTGTTTTTT. Residues: CASSERNSYTGELFF.

This clone has a single count. The rearrangement links TRBV10-3 to TRBJ2-3; TRBD1 aligns across 10 bases. V was clipped by 2 bases and J by 6 bases; unmatched bases: 5. Germline V CDR1 and CDR2: ENHRY, SYGVKD. The CDR3 extends over 15 amino acids. For the CDR3, the DNA is TGTGCCATCAGTGAGAGACAGGGGGCGGAGGATACGCAGTATTTT. Translation gives CAISERQGAEDTQYF.

V is TRBV6-5 and J is TRBJ2-7; D unresolved. Germline CDR1 reads MNHEY; CDR2 reads SVGAGI. V shed 0 bases and J shed 6 bases, with 12 bases lying between them. This CDR3 has 14 residues. CDR3 sequence: CASSYSTGFAEQYF. The DNA of the CDR3 is TGTGCCAGCAGTTACTCGACCGGGTTTGCCGAGCAGTACTTC.

Worth noting for this clone: Other DNA sequences in this sample translate to the same CDR3. V is TRBV18 and J is TRBJ2-2; 7 bases align to TRBD1. Trimming removed 3 bases from V and 3 bases from J; junction bases left unmatched: 1. The length of the CDR3 is 14 residues. Germline CDR1 KGHSH, CDR2 LQKENI. The CDR3 DNA sequence: TGTGCCAGCTCACCTCAGGGGGACACCGGGGAGCTGTTTTTT. Its translation: CASSPQGDTGELFF.

This clone was recorded only once. The chain joins TRBV30 to TRBJ2-3; 7 nucleotides line up with TRBD2. Germline V gene sequence: CDR1 GTSNPN, CDR2 SVGIG (reference sequence). CDR3 length: 14 residues. Germline trimming cut 2 bases from V and 3 bases from J; bases unmatched to any gene: 5. CDR3 sequence: CAWSYGGRTDTQYF. CDR3 DNA: TGTGCCTGGAGTTACGGGGGGAGGACAGATACGCAGTATTTT.

The V and J genes are TRBV9 and TRBJ1-1; a possible D gene is TRBD1 (5 bases). Deletions cut 4 bases from V and 1 base from J, with 17 bases between. The CDR3 is 16 amino acids. Germline assignment: CDR1 SGDLS and CDR2 YYNGEE. This CDR3 is CASSSTAGATNTEAFF. CDR3 coding DNA: TGTGCCAGCAGCTCTACCGCCGGGGCAACGAACACTGAAGCTTTCTTT.

This clone was recorded only once. This chain connects TRBV7-9 to TRBJ2-5; no definite D call. This CDR3 is built from 15 residues. V shed 0 bases and J shed 1 base, with 9 bases lying between them. Germline V gene data show CDR1 as SEHNR and CDR2 as FQNEAQ (reference sequence). CDR3 in DNA: TGTGCCAGCAGCTTAGCGGACGGGTTCCAAGAGACCCAGTACTTC. It encodes CASSLADGFQETQYF. Using reference TRBV7-9 and TRBJ2-5 for the parts outside the CDR3, the full variable domain is DTGVSQNPRHKITKRGQNVTFRCDPISEHNRLYWYRQTLGQGPEFLTYFQNEAQLEKSRLLSDRFSAERPKGSFSTLEIQRTEQGDSAMYLCASSLADGFQETQYFGPGTRLLVL.

This chain joins TRBV6-5 and TRBJ2-1; tentative D call: TRBD2 (6 bases). This CDR3 has 14 residues. Germline V gives CDR1 MNHEY, CDR2 SVGAGI. Trimming took 3 bases from V and 12 from J, leaving 18 bases between them. The CDR3 loop is CASSYLGPWRGQFF. In DNA, the CDR3 is TGTGCCAGCAGTTATCTCGGACCGTGGCGGGGGCAGTTCTTC.

The chain combines TRBV5-5 with TRBJ1-4, with D uncertain. Germline CDR1 SGHKS, CDR2 YYEKEE (reference sequence). Trimming stripped 9 bases from V and 0 bases from J, with 15 bases between. The CDR3 runs 15 residues. Written as DNA, the CDR3 is TGTGCCACCAACGTATACGGAGCAACTAATGAAAAACTGTTTTTT. Residues: CATNVYGATNEKLFF. Drawing the rest from reference TRBV5-5 and TRBJ1-4, the complete variable domain is DAGVTQSPTHLIKTRGQQVTLRCSPISGHKSVSWYQQVLGQGPQFIFQYYEKEERGRGNFPDRFSARQFPNYSSELNVNALLLGDSALYLCATNVYGATNEKLFFGSGTQLSVL.

The chain is built from TRBV6-5 and TRBJ2-2; D unresolved. The V gene's germline CDR1 is MNHEY and CDR2 SVGAGI. The length of the CDR3 is 13 residues. V lost 2 bases, J lost 5 bases, and 6 bases lay in between. The CDR3 sequence: CASSYKLTGELFF. In nucleotides, the CDR3 is TGTGCCAGCAGTTACAAGTTGACCGGGGAGCTGTTTTTT.

This chain joins TRBV7-2 and TRBJ1-4, with 7 bases matching TRBD1. Trimming removed 0 bases from V and 5 bases from J; junction bases left unmatched: 9. Germline CDR1 is SGHTA and CDR2 is FQGNSA. The CDR3 contains 17 residues. CDR3 sequence (DNA): TGTGCCAGCAGCTTAGCGCTTCTAGCAGGGGGGAATGAAAAACTGTTTTTT. Translated: CASSLALLAGGNEKLFF.

The chain joins TRBV6-1 to TRBJ1-1; D ambiguous. V dropped 6 bases and J dropped 0 bases, with 14 bases sitting between them. CDR3 length equals 15 residues. The germline V gene encodes CDR1 MNHNS and CDR2 SASEGT. For the CDR3, the DNA is TGTGCCAGCAGCGACACTACAGTAATGAACACTGAAGCTTTCTTT. It is translated as CASSDTTVMNTEAFF.

The chain carries TRBV19 and TRBJ1-5; D unclear. CDR1 is LNHDA, CDR2 SQIVND, per germline (reference sequence). Trimming took off 5 bases at V and 3 bases at J, with 8 bases between the two ends. CDR3 size: 13 residues. The CDR3 DNA is TGTGCCAGTAGTGAACAAAACAATCAGCCCCAGCATTTT. It is translated as CASSEQNNQPQHF.

Only a few counts were recorded for this clone. This chain connects TRBV11-3 to TRBJ2-3; 8 bases match TRBD2. V was pared by 4 bases and J by 1 base, with 7 bases of the junction left unmatched. Looked up from germline, CDR1 is SGHNT and CDR2 is YENEEA. The CDR3 has 16 amino acids. CDR3: CASSSSAGGGTDTQYF. In DNA, the CDR3 is TGTGCCAGCAGCTCTTCGGCGGGGGGTGGCACAGATACGCAGTATTTT.